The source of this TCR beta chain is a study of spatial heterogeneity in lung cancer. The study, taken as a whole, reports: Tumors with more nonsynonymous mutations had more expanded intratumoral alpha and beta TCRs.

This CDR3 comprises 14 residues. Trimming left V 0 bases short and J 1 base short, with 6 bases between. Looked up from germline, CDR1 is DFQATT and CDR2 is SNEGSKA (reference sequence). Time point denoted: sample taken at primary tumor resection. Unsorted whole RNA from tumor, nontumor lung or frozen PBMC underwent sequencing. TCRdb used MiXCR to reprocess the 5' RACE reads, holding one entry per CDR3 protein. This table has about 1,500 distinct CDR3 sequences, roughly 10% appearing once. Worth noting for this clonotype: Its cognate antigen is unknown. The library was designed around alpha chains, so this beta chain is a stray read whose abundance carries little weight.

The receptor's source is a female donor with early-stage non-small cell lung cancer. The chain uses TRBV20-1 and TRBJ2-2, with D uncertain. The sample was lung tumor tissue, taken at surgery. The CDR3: CSARDFQNTGELFF. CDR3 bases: TGCAGTGCTAGAGATTTCCAGAACACCGGGGAGCTGTTTTTT.